The 14 T cell receptor beta chains given below trace back to one sample, sequenced in a study of type 1 regulatory T cells. TCRdb reprocessed the reads with MiXCR, giving one entry per CDR3 protein. The sample holds approximately 90,000 distinct CDR3 sequences, around 30% seen once. Sequencing was done on a sample of CD4+ T cells, either the whole sample or a sorted fraction (not recorded which). The origin of the receptors is a human donor in good health.

A word on this clonotype: Because it lacks the conserved phenylalanine or tryptophan at the end, this CDR3 is likely a read error. The genes are TRBV20-1 and TRBJ2-1; weak D call: TRBD1 (7 bases). The CDR3 loop spans 14 amino acids. CDR1 and CDR2 from the germline V gene are DFQATT and SNEGSKA (reference sequence). V lost 6 bases and J 4 bases, leaving 16 bases between the germline ends. The CDR3 nucleotides are TGCAGTGCCAGCACAGGGGACTCTTACAATGAGCAGTTCATC. Encoded protein: CSASTGDSYNEQFI.

The chain uses TRBV5-8 and TRBJ2-5; TRBD2 might be the D (6 bases). V lost 6 bases to trimming and J lost 2 bases, with 14 bases between them. The length of the CDR3 is 14 residues. Germline CDR1 and CDR2: SGHTS and YDEGEE. The CDR3 spells CASINSGVQETQYF. In nucleotides, the CDR3 is TGTGCCAGCATCAATAGCGGAGTACAAGAGACCCAGTACTTC.

The genes are TRBV19 and TRBJ2-7; no clear D gene. Germline V gene sequence: CDR1 LNHDA, CDR2 SQIVND (reference sequence). The V and J ends lost 9 bases and 3 bases respectively, with 18 bases between them. The CDR3 sequence is 14 residues long. CDR3 amino acids: CASSDATLSYEQYF. CDR3 bases: TGTGCCAGCTCAGACGCTACGCTTAGCTACGAGCAGTACTTC.

The table lists this clonotype with a few counts. V usage is TRBV24-1 and J usage is TRBJ1-5, with TRBD1 as a possible D gene (5 bases). The ends were cut back, 3 bases at V and 3 bases at J, with 8 bases in the middle. Germline V gives CDR1 KGHDR, CDR2 SFDVKD. The CDR3 extends over 14 amino acids. CDR3 residues: CATSDPGDNQPQHF. The CDR3 DNA reads as TGTGCCACCAGTGATCCGGGGGACAATCAGCCCCAGCATTTT.

This clonotype was detected ten times or more. V is TRBV5-1 and J is TRBJ2-7; 11 nucleotides align to TRBD2. CDR3 length: 18 residues. Germline V gene data show CDR1 as SGHRS and CDR2 as YFSETQ. The junction had 10 bases not matched to a gene; V was cut back by 1 base and J by 1 base. For the CDR3, the DNA is TGCGCCAGCAGCTTGTGGGAATCCACTAGCGGGAGATCCTACGAGCAGTACTTC. It codes for CASSLWESTSGRSYEQYF.

This chain connects TRBV7-9 to TRBJ2-5, with D perhaps matching TRBD1 or TRBD2 (7 bases each). This CDR3 is built from 15 residues. The germline V gene has CDR1 SEHNR and CDR2 FQNEAQ (reference sequence). V shed 3 bases and J shed 9 bases, with 20 bases lying between them. The CDR3 nucleotides are TGTGCCAGCAGCTTCGTCAGGGGGGGCGCTGAGGCCCAGTACTTC. It specifies CASSFVRGGAEAQYF.

The sample holds a few counts of this clonotype. This chain joins TRBV7-9 and TRBJ2-1; D gene uncertain. Deletions cut 4 bases from V and 6 bases from J, with 10 bases between. Germline-derived CDR1 and CDR2 are SEHNR and FQNEAQ (reference sequence). This CDR3 is built from 13 residues. CDR3 loop: CASSYRASNEQFF. The CDR3 nucleotides are TGTGCCAGCAGCTACCGGGCGAGCAATGAGCAGTTCTTC.

This clonotype was seen a handful of times. At one end the junction does not follow the germline gene, possibly because of a read error. The chain couples TRBV5-4 to TRBJ2-1, with 9 nucleotides matching TRBD1. This CDR3 spans 17 amino acids. Germline assignment: CDR1 SGHNT and CDR2 YYREEE (reference sequence). The CDR3 nucleotides are TGTGCCAGCAGCCTTCCCCCGGGACAGGGTAAAACAAATGAGCAGTTCTTT. This codes for CASSLPPGQGKTNEQFF.

The sample holds a few counts of this clonotype. The chain joins TRBV11-1 to TRBJ2-2, with 7 bases matching TRBD1. V was clipped by 4 bases and J by 5 bases; unmatched bases: 7. The CDR3 is 15 amino acids. Per germline, CDR1 SGHAT and CDR2 FQDESV (reference sequence). In nucleotides, the CDR3 is TGTGCCAGCAGCTCTCTGACAGGGAAGACCGGGGAGCTGTTTTTT. Translated: CASSSLTGKTGELFF.

This clonotype was counted between two and nine times. The rearrangement links TRBV5-4 to TRBJ1-1; D is undetermined. V was trimmed by 1 base and J by 2 bases, leaving 9 bases between them. Germline CDR1 is SGHNT and CDR2 is YYREEE (reference sequence). The CDR3 spans 14 residues. The CDR3 DNA reads as TGTGCCAGCAGCTTGATCCAGAGAAACACTGAAGCTTTCTTT. It yields the protein CASSLIQRNTEAFF.

V and J are TRBV10-3 and TRBJ2-1, with TRBD2 matching over 8 bases. The CDR3 consists of 14 residues. V shed 0 bases, J shed 8 bases, and the junction held 3 bases outside the gene matches. The germline V gene encodes CDR1 ENHRY and CDR2 SYGVKD. The CDR3 coding sequence is TGTGCCATCAGTGAGTCGGCGGGGGGCGATGAGCAGTTCTTC. Its protein product is CAISESAGGDEQFF.

The chain uses TRBV20-1 and TRBJ2-3; D might be TRBD2 (5 bases). The V end was cut by 8 bases, the J end by 4 bases, with 16 bases between. The CDR3 has 13 amino acids. Germline assignment: CDR1 DFQATT and CDR2 SNEGSKA (reference sequence). The CDR3 nucleotides are TGCAGTCTACTAGTAGTAAGTTCAGATACGCAGTATTTT. Amino acid sequence: CSLLVVSSDTQYF.

The sample holds a few counts of this clonotype. V is TRBV18 and J is TRBJ2-2, with 7 bases fitting TRBD1. The ends lost 6 bases at V and 6 bases at J; junction bases unmatched: 16. The germline V gene has CDR1 KGHSH and CDR2 LQKENI. This CDR3 spans 17 amino acids. The DNA for the CDR3 is TGTGCCAGCTCTACAGGGGCAGCCATTGTTCGTGCCGGGGAGCTGTTTTTT. Encoded protein: CASSTGAAIVRAGELFF.

The rearrangement links TRBV5-1 to TRBJ2-1, with 11 bases fitting TRBD2. The CDR3 is made up of 17 amino acids. The germline CDR1 and CDR2 sequences are SGHRS and YFSETQ. Germline trimming cut 5 bases from V and 0 bases from J; bases unmatched to any gene: 7. CDR3 bases: TGCGCCAGCAGTCCTAGCGGGAGGATTAGCTCCTACAATGAGCAGTTCTTC. Translation gives CASSPSGRISSYNEQFF.